This is a list of T cell receptor beta chains from one sample in a study of blood T cell repertoires in COVID-19. The protocol was immunoSEQ multiplex PCR, while the TCRdb copy is restricted to in-frame clones and leaves out a portion. This sample yields over 85,000 clones, of which about 90% are seen a single time; more than 4.5% belongs to the top ten. The source material was peripheral blood. These receptors originate from a woman in her forties or fifties with COVID-19, enrolled during active disease. The CDR3 runs from the conserved cysteine through the conserved F or W. The order of the fields is V gene, CDR3 protein.

V: TRBV11-2
CDR3: CASSLDRAGNTIYF

V: TRBV12-5
CDR3: CASGATGNSPLHF

V: TRBV2
CDR3: CASNSGVVYEQYF

V: TRBV11-1
CDR3: CASSLGTGGSPLHF

V: TRBV12-3/TRBV12-4
CDR3: CASSLQGTEAFF

V: TRBV27
CDR3: CASSYPRGGFSYQETQYF

V: TRBV5-1
CDR3: CASSPTTGGLGNTIYF

V: TRBV11-2
CDR3: CASSLGPGDEQFF

V: TRBV27
CDR3: CASSADRARYEQYF

V: TRBV7-3
CDR3: CASSFLLTGELFF

V: TRBV5-8
CDR3: CASSYSGQYKYSNQPQHF

V: TRBV27
CDR3: CASSSGGITGELFF

V: TRBV5-4
CDR3: CASSLVGLAGADTQYF

V: TRBV30
CDR3: CAWSVVAAQETQYF

V: TRBV4-3
CDR3: CASSHYQPGLSTGELFF